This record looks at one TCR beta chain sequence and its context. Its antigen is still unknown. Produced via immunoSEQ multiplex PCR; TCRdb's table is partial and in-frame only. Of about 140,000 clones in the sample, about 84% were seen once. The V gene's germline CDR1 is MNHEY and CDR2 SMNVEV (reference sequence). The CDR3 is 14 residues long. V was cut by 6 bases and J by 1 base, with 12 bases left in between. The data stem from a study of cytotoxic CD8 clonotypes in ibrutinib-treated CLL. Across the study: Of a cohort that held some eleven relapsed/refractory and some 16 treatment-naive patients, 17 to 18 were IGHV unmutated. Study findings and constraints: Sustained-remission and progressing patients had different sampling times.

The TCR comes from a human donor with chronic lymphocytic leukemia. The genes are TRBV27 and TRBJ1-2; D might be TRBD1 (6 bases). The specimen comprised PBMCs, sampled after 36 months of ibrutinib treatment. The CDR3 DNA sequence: TGTGCCAGCAGATCACAGGGCGATAACTATGGCTACACCTTC. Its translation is CASRSQGDNYGYTF.